One and the same sample provided the 28 T cell receptor beta chains below, sequenced in a study of T cells in Graves' hyperthyroidism and ophthalmopathy (dated by TCRdb to 2018 to 2020). Libraries were made using multiplex PCR. These reads were obtained on an Illumina HiSeq 2000. TCR beta CDR3 regions were amplified from RNA transcripts. The first round of RT-PCR for the TCR CDR3 was performed with the HTBI primer set and the Qiagen OneStep RT-PCR kit. The public reads were run again by TCRdb, first through fastp at Q25 and then through MiXCR, and only productive beta chains were kept. Records with the same CDR3 protein are collapsed into one entry carrying the most frequent genes and DNA. The sample table contains approximately 400,000 distinct CDR3 sequences; only one count was recorded for about a sixth of them. The ten largest clones take up around an eighth of the sample. Sequencing was done on a sample of blood. The origin of the receptors is a woman aged 18-30 years with Graves' hyperthyroidism.

This clonotype turned up a few times. The rearrangement links TRBV5-1 to TRBJ2-6; D is ambiguous. V lost 4 bases and J lost 2, with 7 bases in between. Germline V gives CDR1 SGHRS, CDR2 YFSETQ. There are 14 residues in the CDR3. CDR3 nucleotide sequence: TGCGCCAGCAGCCCACGCCCTGGGGCCAACGTCCTGACTTTC. Its translation is CASSPRPGANVLTF.

This chain connects TRBV20-1 to TRBJ1-1; D gene unclear. Germline CDR1 is DFQATT and CDR2 is SNEGSKA (reference sequence). Deletions cut 6 bases from V and 1 base from J, with 9 bases between. The CDR3 has 12 residues. CDR3 DNA: TGCAGTGCAACTTTGAGGAACACTGAAGCTTTCTTT. This codes for CSATLRNTEAFF.

The chain is built from TRBV10-3 and TRBJ2-3; the D is unclear. CDR3 length: 17 residues. The V gene lost 0 bases and the J gene lost 0 bases, with 13 bases spanning the gap. Germline lookup yields CDR1 ENHRY and CDR2 SYGVKD. The chain's CDR3 is CAISESTRAASTDTQYF. The CDR3 DNA reads TGTGCCATCAGTGAGTCGACTCGGGCGGCTAGCACAGATACGCAGTATTTT.

The chain links TRBV7-8 to TRBJ2-2; 7 nucleotides line up with TRBD2. Per germline, CDR1 SGHVS and CDR2 FQNEAQ. J was trimmed by 1 base and V by 8 bases; bases with no gene match: 4. CDR3 length equals 14 residues. CDR3 coding DNA: TGTGCCAGCCATAGCGGGCTGAACACCGGGGAGCTGTTTTTT. It specifies CASHSGLNTGELFF. The full variable domain, rest sourced from reference TRBV7-8 and TRBJ2-2, is GAGVSQSPRYKVAKRGQDVALRCDPISGHVSLFWYQQALGQGPEFLTYFQNEAQLDKSGLPSDRFFAERPEGSVSTLKIQRTQQEDSAVYLCASHSGLNTGELFFGEGSRLTVL.

To note about this clonotype: Compared with germline, one end of the junction differs, possibly owing to a read error. J is TRBJ1-2 and V is TRBV10-3; the D gene is possibly TRBD1 (5 bases). From germline, CDR1 is ENHRY and CDR2 SYGVKD. There are 14 residues in the CDR3. CDR3 protein: CAVSERGEGFGYTF. The CDR3 DNA follows: TGTGCCGTCAGTGAGCGAGGGGAGGGGTTTGGCTACACCTTC.

This clonotype was picked up a small number of times. The J gene is TRBJ2-1, the V gene TRBV10-1; TRBD2 agrees at 10 bases. The germline V gene encodes CDR1 WNHNN and CDR2 SYGVQD (reference sequence). V lost 2 bases and J lost 0; bases outside the gene matches: 7. The CDR3 is 18 residues long. CDR3 in DNA: TGCGCCAGCAGTGAGCAGCGGGGGGGCCTGAGCTCCTACAATGAGCAGTTCTTC. Protein: CASSEQRGGLSSYNEQFF.

This clonotype has a count of ten or more. The CDR3 is CASSLAGSSTRIQYF. In DNA, the CDR3 is TGTGCCAGCAGTTTGGCCGGCAGCTCGACTAGGATTCAGTACTTC. This rearrangement joins TRBV12-3 or TRBV12-4 to TRBJ2-4; D is perhaps TRBD2 (6 bases). The CDR3 extends over 15 amino acids. The V and J ends lost 3 bases and 10 bases respectively, with 19 bases between them.

This clonotype was seen at least ten times. The CDR3 sequence: CASSLIRRDYRLTSTDTQYF. The CDR3 DNA follows: TGTGCCAGCAGTTTAATACGTCGGGACTATAGACTAACTAGCACAGATACGCAGTATTTT. The chain combines TRBV28 with TRBJ2-3; TRBD2 matches 7 bases. V lost 2 bases and J lost 0; bases outside the gene matches: 17. CDR1 is MDHEN, CDR2 SYDVKM, per germline. CDR3 length: 20 amino acids.

Written as DNA, the CDR3 is TGTGCCAGCAGCTTGCCCGGACAGGGGGCCACAGATACGCAGTATTTT. Its protein product is CASSLPGQGATDTQYF. The J gene is TRBJ2-3, the V gene TRBV7-9, with TRBD1 matching 11 bases. The trim removed 3 bases at V and 2 bases at J, leaving 4 bases unmatched. CDR3 size: 16 residues. Germline V gives CDR1 SEHNR, CDR2 FQNEAQ (reference sequence).

This rearrangement joins TRBV7-2 to TRBJ2-3; TRBD2 agrees at 10 bases. V trimming: 4 bases; J trimming: 5 bases; junction bases outside the gene matches: 6. Germline V gene data show CDR1 as SGHTA and CDR2 as FQGNSA. This CDR3 region has 15 residues. CDR3 DNA: TGTGCCAGCAGCTATAGCGGGGGGAATGTAGATACGCAGTATTTT. This codes for CASSYSGGNVDTQYF.

The V gene is TRBV5-1, the J gene TRBJ1-2; D remains ambiguous. In germline, CDR1 is SGHRS, CDR2 YFSETQ. The V end was cut by 3 bases, the J end by 0 bases, with 12 bases between. This CDR3 spans 15 amino acids. The CDR3 protein is CASSWGGIANYGYTF. As DNA, the CDR3 is TGCGCCAGCAGCTGGGGAGGTATAGCTAACTATGGCTACACCTTC.

At least ten counts were recorded for this clonotype. The chain couples TRBV7-9 to TRBJ2-7; D may match TRBD1 or TRBD2 (5 bases each). V shed 6 bases and J shed 0 bases, with 18 bases lying between them. This CDR3 is 16 amino acids long. Germline-derived CDR1 and CDR2 are SEHNR and FQNEAQ (reference sequence). The CDR3 is CASSFQTWGSSYEQYF. For the CDR3, the DNA is TGTGCCAGCAGTTTCCAAACTTGGGGGAGCTCCTACGAGCAGTACTTC.

This clonotype was observed many times. J is TRBJ1-2 and V is TRBV12-3 or TRBV12-4; no definite D call. The CDR3 is 12 residues long. Trimming took 4 bases from V and 3 from J, leaving 6 bases between them. The CDR3 loop reads CASSWTDYGYTF. CDR3 bases: TGTGCCAGCAGTTGGACGGACTATGGCTACACCTTC.

This clonotype was seen at least ten times. The CDR3 nucleotides read TGTGCCAGCACTCGGGTAGCGGGACTCTCCACCTACGAGCAGTACTTC. Protein sequence: CASTRVAGLSTYEQYF. V gene TRBV5-6 combines with J gene TRBJ2-7; 8 nucleotides line up with TRBD2. The CDR3 has 16 amino acids. Germline values: CDR1 SGHDT, CDR2 YYEEEE. The trim removed 6 bases at V and 2 bases at J, leaving 13 bases unmatched.

This clonotype showed up many times. The chain carries TRBV20-1 and TRBJ2-7; D may match TRBD1 or TRBD2 (6 bases each). The V end was cut by 6 bases, the J end by 0 bases, with 12 bases between. The CDR3 covers 13 residues. The V gene's germline CDR1 is DFQATT and CDR2 SNEGSKA (reference sequence). CDR3 DNA: TGCAGTGCCGAGGGGGGAAGCTCCTACGAGCAGTACTTC. Translating gives CSAEGGSSYEQYF.

The chain recombines TRBV20-1 with TRBJ2-3; 9 bases align to TRBD1. This CDR3 region has 13 residues. V lost 8 bases and J lost 3; bases outside the gene matches: 6. Germline CDR1 and CDR2: DFQATT and SNEGSKA (reference sequence). This CDR3 reads CSPQGARTDTQYF. CDR3 bases: TGCAGTCCACAGGGGGCGCGGACAGATACGCAGTATTTT.

The J gene is TRBJ2-1, the V gene TRBV12-3 or TRBV12-4; D might be TRBD1 (6 bases). The V gene lost 5 bases and the J gene lost 1 base, with 18 bases spanning the gap. The CDR3 is 17 residues long. The CDR3: CASSLVPGQPSYNEQFF. CDR3 DNA sequence: TGTGCCAGCAGTCTGGTTCCGGGACAACCTTCCTACAATGAGCAGTTCTTC.

The CDR3, as DNA: TGTGCCAGCAGTTTATATGAGCAGTTCTTC. This codes for CASSLYEQFF. The chain joins TRBV28 to TRBJ2-1; D is undetermined. Trimming took off 1 base at V and 8 bases at J, with 0 bases between the two ends. The CDR3 has 10 amino acids. Germline loops: CDR1 MDHEN, CDR2 SYDVKM.

The rearrangement links TRBV14 to TRBJ2-2; no clear D. The CDR3 has 16 amino acids. V was cut by 2 bases and J by 7 bases, with 17 bases left in between. The germline V gene encodes CDR1 SGHDN and CDR2 FVKESK. The CDR3 protein is CASSQFNLGSGGELFF. The CDR3 DNA is TGTGCCAGCAGCCAATTTAACCTTGGGTCCGGCGGGGAGCTGTTTTTT.

The V call is TRBV4-1, the J call TRBJ2-1; 9 bases agree with TRBD2. This CDR3 spans 16 amino acids. V trimming: 0 bases; J trimming: 2 bases; junction bases outside the gene matches: 2. The germline CDR1 and CDR2 sequences are MGHRA and YSYEKL. CDR3 sequence: CASSQEAGGTYNEQFF. CDR3 bases: TGCGCCAGCAGCCAAGAAGCGGGAGGAACCTACAATGAGCAGTTCTTC.

V gene TRBV29-1 combines with J gene TRBJ2-7; the D is unclear. Germline V gene sequence: CDR1 SQVTM, CDR2 ANQGSEA. V gave up 4 bases and J gave up 6 bases, with 7 bases separating them. This CDR3 spans 10 amino acids. The CDR3 loop reads CSVGESEQYF. CDR3 in DNA: TGCAGCGTTGGGGAATCCGAGCAGTACTTC.

This clonotype came up many times. The J gene is TRBJ2-7, the V gene TRBV7-6; 8 positions match TRBD1. The ends lost 3 bases at V and 6 bases at J; junction bases unmatched: 10. Germline loops: CDR1 SGHVS, CDR2 FNYEAQ. The CDR3 spans 15 residues. The CDR3 DNA reads as TGTGCCAGCAGCTTTTCCGGACAGGGAGATAGCGAGCAGTACTTC. Its protein product is CASSFSGQGDSEQYF.

The chain is built from TRBV19 and TRBJ1-1; D gene uncertain. Between the trimmed V and J ends, which lost 5 bases and 1 base, there was a span of 11 bases. The germline gives CDR1 LNHDA, CDR2 SQIVND (reference sequence). The CDR3 runs 14 residues. CDR3 amino acids: CASSVLVGNTEAFF. CDR3 nucleotide sequence: TGTGCCAGTAGTGTTTTGGTAGGGAACACTGAAGCTTTCTTT. The whole variable domain, filled in from reference TRBV19 and TRBJ1-1, reads DGGITQSPKYLFRKEGQNVTLSCEQNLNHDAMYWYRQDPGQGLRLIYYSQIVNDFQKGDIAEGYSVSREKKESFPLTVTSAQKNPTAFYLCASSVLVGNTEAFFGQGTRLTVV.

At least ten counts were recorded for this clonotype. This sequence joins TRBV29-1 and TRBJ2-3, with TRBD2 matching over 9 bases. With V trimmed by 4 bases and J by 0 bases, 2 bases remained unmatched. The CDR3 consists of 14 residues. Per germline, CDR1 SQVTM and CDR2 ANQGSEA. The CDR3 DNA follows: TGCAGCGTTGGAAGCGGGGGGAGCACAGATACGCAGTATTTT. Its protein is CSVGSGGSTDTQYF.

This clonotype has at least ten counts. The rearrangement links TRBV20-1 to TRBJ1-1; 9 nucleotides agree with TRBD1. Germline values: CDR1 DFQATT, CDR2 SNEGSKA (reference sequence). J gave up 5 bases and V 6 bases, and 13 bases lay outside the gene matches. The CDR3 covers 15 residues. The CDR3 loop reads CSARQGEHAGTEAFF. The CDR3 DNA sequence: TGCAGTGCCCGACAGGGGGAACATGCGGGGACTGAAGCTTTCTTT.

This clonotype was detected ten times or more. The chain joins TRBV7-2 to TRBJ2-5; TRBD1 agrees at 7 bases. J lost 1 base, V lost 5 bases, and 4 bases had no gene match. The CDR3 is made up of 14 amino acids. The germline gives CDR1 SGHTA, CDR2 FQGNSA. CDR3 in DNA: TGTGCCAGCAGCGCACAGGGGACCCAAGAGACCCAGTACTTC. It is translated as CASSAQGTQETQYF.

V usage is TRBV30 and J usage is TRBJ2-1; D is ambiguous. The germline V gene encodes CDR1 GTSNPN and CDR2 SVGIG (reference sequence). This CDR3 has 13 amino acids. The V gene lost 4 bases and the J gene lost 5 bases, with 12 bases spanning the gap. The CDR3 spells CAWNRRPHNEQFF. In DNA form, the CDR3 reads TGTGCCTGGAATCGCAGGCCCCACAATGAGCAGTTCTTC.

The CDR3 sequence is CASSEERAYEQYF. The DNA for the CDR3 is TGTGCCAGCAGTGAAGAGCGGGCCTACGAGCAGTACTTC. The gene calls are TRBV25-1 and TRBJ2-7; D might be TRBD2 (6 bases). CDR3 length: 13 residues. From germline, CDR1 is MGHDK and CDR2 SYGVNS. V was cut by 2 bases and J by 2 bases, with 7 bases left in between.